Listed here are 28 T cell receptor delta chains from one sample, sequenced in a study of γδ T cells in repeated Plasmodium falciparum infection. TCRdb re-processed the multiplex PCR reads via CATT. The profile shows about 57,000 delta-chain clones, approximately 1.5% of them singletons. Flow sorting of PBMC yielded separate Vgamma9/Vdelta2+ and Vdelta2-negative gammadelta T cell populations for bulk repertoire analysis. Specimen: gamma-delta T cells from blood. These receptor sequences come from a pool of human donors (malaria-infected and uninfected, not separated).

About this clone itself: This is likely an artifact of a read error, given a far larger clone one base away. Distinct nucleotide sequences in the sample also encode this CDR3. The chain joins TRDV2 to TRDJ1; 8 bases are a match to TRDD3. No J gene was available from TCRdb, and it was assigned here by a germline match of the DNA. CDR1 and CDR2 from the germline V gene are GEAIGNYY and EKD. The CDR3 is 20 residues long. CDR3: CACDAEGGLYWGSYTDKLIF. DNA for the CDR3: TGCGCCTGTGACGCAGAAGGGGGACTATACTGGGGGTCCTACACCGATAAACTCATCTTT.

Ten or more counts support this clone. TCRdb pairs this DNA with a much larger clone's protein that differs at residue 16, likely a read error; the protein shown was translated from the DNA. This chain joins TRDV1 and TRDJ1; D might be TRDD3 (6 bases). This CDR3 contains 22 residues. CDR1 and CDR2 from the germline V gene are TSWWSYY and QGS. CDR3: CALGEPRRRDTRTPFRSDKVIF. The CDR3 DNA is TGTGCTCTTGGGGAACCTCGGAGAAGAGATACGCGGACACCATTCCGCAGCGATAAAGTCATCTTT.

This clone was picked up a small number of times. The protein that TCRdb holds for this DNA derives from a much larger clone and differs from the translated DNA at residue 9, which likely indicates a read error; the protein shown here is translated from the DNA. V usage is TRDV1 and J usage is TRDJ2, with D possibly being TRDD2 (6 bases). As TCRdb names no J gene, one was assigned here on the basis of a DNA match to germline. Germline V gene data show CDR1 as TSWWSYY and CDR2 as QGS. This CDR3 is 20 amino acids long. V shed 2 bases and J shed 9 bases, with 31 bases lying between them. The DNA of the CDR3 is TGTGCTCTTGGGGAAGCCGGTTCGGCTTTTCGACTTCCTGGTATAACACAACTCTTCTTT. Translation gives CALGEAGSAFRLPGITQLFF.

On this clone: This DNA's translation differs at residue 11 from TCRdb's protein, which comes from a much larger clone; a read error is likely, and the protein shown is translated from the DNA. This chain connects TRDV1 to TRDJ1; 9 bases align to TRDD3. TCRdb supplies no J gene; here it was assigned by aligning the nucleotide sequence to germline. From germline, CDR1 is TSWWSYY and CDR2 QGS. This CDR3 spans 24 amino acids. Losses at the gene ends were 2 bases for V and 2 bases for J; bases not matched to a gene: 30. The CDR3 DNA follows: TGTGCTCTTGGGGAAAGAGTATGGCCTACCAGGGGATACGCCAGGGAAGGGAGGACCGATAAACTCATCTTT. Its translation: CALGERVWPTRGYAREGRTDKLIF.

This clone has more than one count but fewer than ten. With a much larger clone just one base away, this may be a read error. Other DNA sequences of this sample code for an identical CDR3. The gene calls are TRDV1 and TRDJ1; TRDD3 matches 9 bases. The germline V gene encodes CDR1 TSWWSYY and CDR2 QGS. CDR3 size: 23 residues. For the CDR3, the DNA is TGTGCTCTGGGGGAACTACTTTTAAGGTCTTCTACCGTACTGGGGGACAACTCCGGGGGGCTCATCTTT. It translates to CALGELLLRSSTVLGDNSGGLIF.

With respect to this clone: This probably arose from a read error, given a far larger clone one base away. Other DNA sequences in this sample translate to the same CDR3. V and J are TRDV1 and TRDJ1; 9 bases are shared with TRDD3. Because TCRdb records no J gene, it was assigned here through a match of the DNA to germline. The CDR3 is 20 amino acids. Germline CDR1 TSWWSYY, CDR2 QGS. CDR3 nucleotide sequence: TGTGCCCTTGGGGGGCACTACTGGGGGACGAGGAGGGAAGTTGGCGATAAACTCATCTTT. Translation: CALGGHYWGTRREVGDKLIF.

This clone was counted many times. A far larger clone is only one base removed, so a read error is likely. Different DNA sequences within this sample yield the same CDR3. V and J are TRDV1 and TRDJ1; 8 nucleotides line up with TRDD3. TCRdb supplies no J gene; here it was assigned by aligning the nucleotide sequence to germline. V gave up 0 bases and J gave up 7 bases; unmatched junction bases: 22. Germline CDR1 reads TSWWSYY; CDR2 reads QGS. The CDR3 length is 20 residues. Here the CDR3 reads CALGELDFLLGDTKWGKLIF. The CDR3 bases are TGTGCTCTTGGGGAACTTGACTTCCTCTTAGGGGATACCAAATGGGGTAAACTCATCTTT.

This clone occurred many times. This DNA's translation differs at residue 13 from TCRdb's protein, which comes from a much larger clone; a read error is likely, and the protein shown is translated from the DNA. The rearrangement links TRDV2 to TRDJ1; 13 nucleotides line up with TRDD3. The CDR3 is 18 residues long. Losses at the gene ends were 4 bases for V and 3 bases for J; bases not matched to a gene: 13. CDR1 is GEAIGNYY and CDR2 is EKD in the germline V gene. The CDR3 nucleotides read TGTGCCTGTGATCCCGTACTGGGGGATACGGGGGTCGCCGATAAACTCATCTTT. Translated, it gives CACDPVLGDTGVADKLIF.

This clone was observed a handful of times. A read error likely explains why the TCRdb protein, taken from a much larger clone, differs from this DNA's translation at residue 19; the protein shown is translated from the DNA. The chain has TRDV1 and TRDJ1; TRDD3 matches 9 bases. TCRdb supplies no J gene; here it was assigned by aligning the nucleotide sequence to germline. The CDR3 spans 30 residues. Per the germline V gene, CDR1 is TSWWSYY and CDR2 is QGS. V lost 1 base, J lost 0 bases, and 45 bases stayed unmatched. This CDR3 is CALGEPPSGRTVNWGTPGVSRSSYTDKLIF. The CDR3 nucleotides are TGTGCTCTTGGGGAACCTCCTTCCGGTCGGACTGTGAACTGGGGGACACCTGGGGTATCACGGAGTTCGTACACCGATAAACTCATCTTT.

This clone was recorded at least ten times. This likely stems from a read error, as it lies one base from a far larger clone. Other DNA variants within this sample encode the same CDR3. This CDR3 reads CALGEGPTPPLPTDKLIF. DNA for the CDR3: TGTGCTCTTGGGGAGGGTCCTACACCGCCCCTCCCGACCGATAAGCTCATCTTT. The V and J genes are TRDV1 and TRDJ1; D is perhaps TRDD2 (6 bases). CDR1 is TSWWSYY, CDR2 QGS, per germline. The CDR3 consists of 18 residues.

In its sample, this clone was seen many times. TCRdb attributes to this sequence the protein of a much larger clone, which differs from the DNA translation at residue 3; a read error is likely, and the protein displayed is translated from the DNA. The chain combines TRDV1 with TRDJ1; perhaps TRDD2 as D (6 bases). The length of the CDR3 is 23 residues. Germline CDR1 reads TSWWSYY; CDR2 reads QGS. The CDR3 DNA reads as TGTGCTATTGGGGAACTAGGATTCTTCCTGCCCAGGTCTCGGGGACGATACACCGATAAACTCATCTTT. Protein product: CAIGELGFFLPRSRGRYTDKLIF.

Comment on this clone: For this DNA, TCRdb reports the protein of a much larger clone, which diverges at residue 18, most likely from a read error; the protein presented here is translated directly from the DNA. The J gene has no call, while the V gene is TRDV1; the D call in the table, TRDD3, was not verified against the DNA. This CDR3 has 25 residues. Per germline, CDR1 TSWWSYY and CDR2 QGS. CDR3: CALGEQSIRYPIVGDTFWYTDKLTF. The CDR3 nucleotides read TGTGCTCTTGGGGAACAAAGTATCAGGTACCCCATTGTGGGGGATACGTTCTGGTACACCGATAAACTCACCTTT.

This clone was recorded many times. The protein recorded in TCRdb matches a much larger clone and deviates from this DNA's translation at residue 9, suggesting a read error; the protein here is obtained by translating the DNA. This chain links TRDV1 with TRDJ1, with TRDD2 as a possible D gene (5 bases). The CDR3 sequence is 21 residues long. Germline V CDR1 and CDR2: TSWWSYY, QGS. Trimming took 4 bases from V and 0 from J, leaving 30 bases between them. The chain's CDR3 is CALGVQGWPLLRTSYTDKLIF. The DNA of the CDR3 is TGTGCTCTTGGGGTTCAAGGGTGGCCCCTACTTCGTACTTCGTACACCGATAAACTCATCTTT.

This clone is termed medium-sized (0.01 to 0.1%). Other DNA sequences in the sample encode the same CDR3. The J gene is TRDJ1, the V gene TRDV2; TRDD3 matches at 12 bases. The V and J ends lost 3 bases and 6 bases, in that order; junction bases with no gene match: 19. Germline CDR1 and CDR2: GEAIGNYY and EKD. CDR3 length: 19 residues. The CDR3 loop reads CACDGRPSYAGGYGNKLIF. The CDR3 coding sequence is TGTGCCTGTGACGGTCGGCCTTCCTACGCTGGGGGATACGGGAATAAACTCATCTTT.

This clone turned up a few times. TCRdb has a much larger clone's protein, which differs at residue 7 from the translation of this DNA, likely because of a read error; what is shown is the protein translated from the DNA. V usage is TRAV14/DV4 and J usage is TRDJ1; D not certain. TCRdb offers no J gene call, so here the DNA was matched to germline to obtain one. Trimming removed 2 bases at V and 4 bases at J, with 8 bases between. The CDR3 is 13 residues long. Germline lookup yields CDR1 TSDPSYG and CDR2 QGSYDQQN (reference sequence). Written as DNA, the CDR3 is TGTGCAATGAGAGAGCCCAGACTCGATAAACTCATCTTT. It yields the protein CAMREPRLDKLIF.

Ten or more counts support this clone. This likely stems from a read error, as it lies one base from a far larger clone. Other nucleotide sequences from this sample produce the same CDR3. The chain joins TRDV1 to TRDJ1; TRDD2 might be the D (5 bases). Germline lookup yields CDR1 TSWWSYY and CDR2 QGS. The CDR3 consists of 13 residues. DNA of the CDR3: TGTGCTCTTGGGTCCCCCTTCTCCGACAAACTCATCTTT. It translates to CALGSPFSDKLIF.

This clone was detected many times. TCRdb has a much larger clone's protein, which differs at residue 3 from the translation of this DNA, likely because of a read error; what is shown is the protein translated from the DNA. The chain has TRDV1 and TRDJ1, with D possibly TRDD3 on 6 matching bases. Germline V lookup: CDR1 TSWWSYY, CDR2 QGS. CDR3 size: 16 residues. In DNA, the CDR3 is TGTGCTCCTGGGGAACTTATCCCCCAAAAGGAGGGTAAACTCATCTTT. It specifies CAPGELIPQKEGKLIF.

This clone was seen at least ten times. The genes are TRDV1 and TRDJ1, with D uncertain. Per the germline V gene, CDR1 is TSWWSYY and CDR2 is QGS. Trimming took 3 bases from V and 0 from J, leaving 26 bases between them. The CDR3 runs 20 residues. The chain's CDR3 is CALGEHPSYQITSYTDKLIF. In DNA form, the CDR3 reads TGTGCTCTTGGGGAGCACCCCTCGTATCAAATTACTTCGTACACCGATAAACTCATCTTT.

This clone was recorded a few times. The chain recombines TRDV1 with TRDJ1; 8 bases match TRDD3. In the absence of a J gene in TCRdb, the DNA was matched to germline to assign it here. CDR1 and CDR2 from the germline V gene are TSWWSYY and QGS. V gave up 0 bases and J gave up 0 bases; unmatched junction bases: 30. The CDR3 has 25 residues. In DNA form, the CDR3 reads TGTGCTCTTGGGGAACTATTCCCTCGGCGTCATTGGGGGACAGCTGGGGGAGAAAACACCGATAAACTCATCTTT. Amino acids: CALGELFPRRHWGTAGGENTDKLIF.

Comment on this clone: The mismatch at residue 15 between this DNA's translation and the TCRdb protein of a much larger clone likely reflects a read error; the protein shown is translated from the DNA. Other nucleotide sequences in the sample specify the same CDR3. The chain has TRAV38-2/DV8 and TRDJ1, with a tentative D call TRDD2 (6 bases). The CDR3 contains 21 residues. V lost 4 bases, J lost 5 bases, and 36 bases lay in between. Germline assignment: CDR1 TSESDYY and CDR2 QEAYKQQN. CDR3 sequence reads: CAYRGPPTSRGKSSAEDKLIF. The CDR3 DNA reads TGTGCTTATAGGGGCCCTCCTACTTCTAGGGGTAAATCGAGTGCGGAGGATAAACTCATCTTT.

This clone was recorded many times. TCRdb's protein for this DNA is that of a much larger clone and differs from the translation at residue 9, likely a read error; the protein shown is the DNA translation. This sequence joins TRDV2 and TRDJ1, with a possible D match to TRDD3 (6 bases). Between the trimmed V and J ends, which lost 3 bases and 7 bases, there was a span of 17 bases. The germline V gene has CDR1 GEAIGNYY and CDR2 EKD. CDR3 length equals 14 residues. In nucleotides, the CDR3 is TGTGCCTGTGACGTCCGTACTGGGAAGGTTAAACTCATCTTT. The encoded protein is CACDVRTGKVKLIF.

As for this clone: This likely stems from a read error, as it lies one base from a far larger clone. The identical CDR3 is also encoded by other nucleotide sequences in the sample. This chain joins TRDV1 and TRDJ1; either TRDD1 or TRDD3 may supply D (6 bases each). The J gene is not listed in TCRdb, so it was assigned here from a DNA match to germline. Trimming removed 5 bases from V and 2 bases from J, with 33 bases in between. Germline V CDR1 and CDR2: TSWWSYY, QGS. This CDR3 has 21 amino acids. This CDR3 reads CALGSPPGKYGSGADTDKLIF. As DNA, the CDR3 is TGTGCTCTTGGGTCCCCTCCAGGGAAATACGGTTCTGGGGCCGATACCGATAAACTCATCTTT.

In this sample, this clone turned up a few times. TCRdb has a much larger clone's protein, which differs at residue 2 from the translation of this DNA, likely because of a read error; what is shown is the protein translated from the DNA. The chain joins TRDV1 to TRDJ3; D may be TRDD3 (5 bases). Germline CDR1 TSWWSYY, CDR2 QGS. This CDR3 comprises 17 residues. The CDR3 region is CSLGVNHRPWDTRQMFF. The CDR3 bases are TGTTCTCTTGGGGTAAACCACAGGCCCTGGGACACCCGACAGATGTTTTTC.

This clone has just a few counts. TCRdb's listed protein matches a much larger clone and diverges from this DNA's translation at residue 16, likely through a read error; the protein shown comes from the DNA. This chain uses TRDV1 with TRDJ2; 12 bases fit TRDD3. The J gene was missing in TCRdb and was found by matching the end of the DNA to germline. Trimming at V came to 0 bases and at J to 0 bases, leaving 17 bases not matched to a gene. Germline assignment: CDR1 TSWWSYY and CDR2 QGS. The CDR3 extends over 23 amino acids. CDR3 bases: TGTGCTCTTGGGGAACTAGGTAGGGAGACCTACTGGGGGATACTCCCTTTGACAGCACAACTCTTCTTT. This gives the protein CALGELGRETYWGILPLTAQLFF.

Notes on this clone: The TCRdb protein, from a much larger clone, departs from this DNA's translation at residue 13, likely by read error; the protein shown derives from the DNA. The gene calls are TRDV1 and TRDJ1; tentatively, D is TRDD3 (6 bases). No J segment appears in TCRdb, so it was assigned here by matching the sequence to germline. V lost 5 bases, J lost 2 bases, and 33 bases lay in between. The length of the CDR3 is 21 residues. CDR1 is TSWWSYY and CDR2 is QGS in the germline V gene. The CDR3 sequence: CALGPPWGRWGGTGETDKLIF. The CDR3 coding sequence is TGTGCTCTTGGGCCACCCTGGGGACGATGGGGGGGCACGGGGGAAACCGATAAACTCATCTTT.

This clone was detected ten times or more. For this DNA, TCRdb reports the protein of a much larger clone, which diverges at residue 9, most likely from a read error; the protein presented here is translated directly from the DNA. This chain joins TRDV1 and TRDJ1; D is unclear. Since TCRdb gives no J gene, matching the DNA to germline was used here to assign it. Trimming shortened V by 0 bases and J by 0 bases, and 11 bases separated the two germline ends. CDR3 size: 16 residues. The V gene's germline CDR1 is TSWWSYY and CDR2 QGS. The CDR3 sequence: CALGELPPLYTDKLIF. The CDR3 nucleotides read TGTGCTCTTGGGGAACTGCCCCCACTGTACACCGATAAACTCATCTTT.

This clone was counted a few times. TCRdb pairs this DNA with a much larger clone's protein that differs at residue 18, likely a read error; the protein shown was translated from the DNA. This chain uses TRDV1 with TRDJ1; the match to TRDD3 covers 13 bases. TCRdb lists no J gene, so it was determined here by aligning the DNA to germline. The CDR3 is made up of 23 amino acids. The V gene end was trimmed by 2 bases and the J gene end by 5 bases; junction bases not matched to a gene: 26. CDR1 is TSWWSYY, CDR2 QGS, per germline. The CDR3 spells CALGESRFLPIYWGIRTVDKLIF. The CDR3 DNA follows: TGTGCTCTTGGGGAATCTCGCTTCCTACCCATTTACTGGGGGATACGCACCGTAGATAAACTCATCTTT.

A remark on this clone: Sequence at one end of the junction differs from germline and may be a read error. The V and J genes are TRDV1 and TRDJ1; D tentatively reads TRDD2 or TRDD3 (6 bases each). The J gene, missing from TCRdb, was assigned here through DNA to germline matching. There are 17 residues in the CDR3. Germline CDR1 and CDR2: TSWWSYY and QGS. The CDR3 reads CSGEAFFLDGRGGKLIF. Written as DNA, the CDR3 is TGCTCTGGGGAAGCCTTCTTCCTCGACGGGAGAGGGGGTAAACTCATCTTT.